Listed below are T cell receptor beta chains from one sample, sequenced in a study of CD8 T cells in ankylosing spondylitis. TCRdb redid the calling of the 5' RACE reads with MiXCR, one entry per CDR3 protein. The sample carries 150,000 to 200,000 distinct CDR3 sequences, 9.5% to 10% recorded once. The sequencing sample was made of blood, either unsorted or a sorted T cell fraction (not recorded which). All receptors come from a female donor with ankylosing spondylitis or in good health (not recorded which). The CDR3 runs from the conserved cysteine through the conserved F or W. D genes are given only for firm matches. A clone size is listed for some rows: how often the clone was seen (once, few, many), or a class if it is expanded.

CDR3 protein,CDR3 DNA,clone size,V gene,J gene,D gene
CASSLGTGGYYEQYF,TGCGCCAGCAGCCTCGGGACAGGGGGCTACTACGAGCAGTACTTC,NA,TRBV4-3,TRBJ2-7,TRBD1
CASSDESSGTEAFF,TGCGCCAGCAGCGACGAGTCGTCAGGCACTGAAGCTTTCTTT,few,TRBV4-3,TRBJ1-1,NA
CASSFTAGGTDTQYF,TGTGCCAGCAGCTTTACCGCCGGGGGAACAGATACGCAGTATTTT,NA,TRBV7-2,TRBJ2-3,NA
CASRTGGTSYEQYF,TGTGCCAGCAGAACCGGTGGGACCTCCTACGAGCAGTACTTC,many,TRBV12-3/TRBV12-4,TRBJ2-7,NA
CASSQDAVAGWETQYF,TGCGCCAGCAGCCAAGACGCGGTAGCGGGTTGGGAGACCCAGTACTTC,few,TRBV4-1,TRBJ2-5,TRBD2
CASRLDPNEKLFF,TGTGCCAGCAGACTCGACCCGAATGAAAAACTGTTTTTT,many,TRBV14,TRBJ1-4,NA
CASSIGTGYEQYF,TGTGCCAGTAGTATTGGGACAGGCTACGAGCAGTACTTC,NA,TRBV19,TRBJ2-7,TRBD1
CASSPSGRQGGSYNEQFF,TGTGCCAGCAGCCCATCGGGTCGACAGGGAGGATCCTACAATGAGCAGTTCTTC,many,TRBV4-2,TRBJ2-1,NA
CASSLGTRRGIYNEQFF,TGTGCCAGCAGCTTGGGGACCCGGCGGGGAATTTACAATGAGCAGTTCTTC,many,TRBV5-6,TRBJ2-1,NA
CASSLLAGGLEEQFF,TGTGCCAGCAGCCTACTAGCGGGAGGGCTCGAGGAGCAGTTCTTC,few,TRBV12-3/TRBV12-4,TRBJ2-1,TRBD2
CASSQDRETEAFF,TGCGCCAGCAGCCAAGATCGGGAAACTGAAGCTTTCTTT,few,TRBV4-3,TRBJ1-1,NA
CASSQDWGETQYF,TGCGCCAGCAGCCAAGATTGGGGAGAGACCCAGTACTTC,few,TRBV4-3,TRBJ2-5,NA
CASSPQGVGTALGYTF,TGTGCCAGCAGCCCACAGGGAGTGGGGACTGCTCTCGGCTACACCTTC,few,TRBV14,TRBJ1-2,NA
CASSYGTGGNPSYNEQFF,TGTGCCAGCAGTTACGGGACAGGGGGTAATCCCTCCTACAATGAGCAGTTCTTC,NA,TRBV27,TRBJ2-1,TRBD1
CASSKQENGTDTQYF,TGTGCCAGCAGCAAACAGGAGAACGGCACAGATACGCAGTATTTT,NA,TRBV21-1,TRBJ2-3,NA
CAIDDRDTGELFF,TGTGCCATCGATGACAGGGACACCGGGGAGCTGTTTTTT,many,TRBV25-1,TRBJ2-2,TRBD1
CASSFVLKETQYF,TGTGCCAGCAGTTTTGTCCTGAAAGAGACCCAGTACTTC,NA,TRBV6-2/TRBV6-3,TRBJ2-5,NA
CSGTLSTEAFF,TGCAGCGGGACACTGAGCACTGAAGCTTTCTTT,many,TRBV29-1,TRBJ1-1,NA
CASSVQGLGGNQPQHF,TGTGCCAGCAGCGTACAGGGGCTGGGGGGCAATCAGCCCCAGCATTTT,few,TRBV7-8,TRBJ1-5,TRBD1
CASSQDHRTLDTQYF,TGTGCCAGCAGCCAAGATCATAGGACCCTCGATACGCAGTATTTT,many,TRBV4-2,TRBJ2-3,NA
CASSLQVNNEQFF,TGTGCCAGCAGCCTTCAGGTAAACAATGAGCAGTTCTTC,many,TRBV7-8,TRBJ2-1,NA
CASSSTGGSLETQYF,TGTGCCAGCAGTTCGACAGGGGGCAGTTTGGAGACCCAGTACTTC,few,TRBV6-5,TRBJ2-5,TRBD1
CASSLQGALGETQYF,TGTGCCAGCAGCTTACAGGGGGCGTTAGGAGAGACCCAGTACTTC,NA,TRBV11-2,TRBJ2-5,TRBD1
CASSLSGTSGYEQYF,TGTGCCAGTAGCCTATCCGGGACTAGCGGGTACGAGCAGTACTTC,NA,TRBV19,TRBJ2-7,TRBD2
CASCPSGALNTGELFF,TGTGCCAGCTGTCCTTCGGGGGCCCTGAACACCGGGGAGCTGTTTTTT,many,TRBV25-1,TRBJ2-2,NA
CATSVSSNIGEQYF,TGTGCCACCAGCGTCAGTAGCAATATTGGGGAGCAGTACTTC,few,TRBV15,TRBJ2-7,NA
CASSGEVYGYTF,TGTGCCAGCAGCGGGGAGGTCTATGGCTACACCTTC,medium-sized,TRBV9,TRBJ1-2,NA
CASTLDRGNGELFF,TGTGCCAGCACCCTAGATCGGGGGAACGGGGAGCTGTTTTTT,many,TRBV7-8,TRBJ2-2,NA
CASSFRQAPNYGYTF,TGTGCCAGCAGCTTTAGACAGGCTCCTAACTATGGCTACACCTTC,few,TRBV11-2,TRBJ1-2,NA
CASAGGKAEAFF,TGTGCCAGCGCCGGAGGGAAGGCTGAAGCTTTCTTT,NA,TRBV27,TRBJ1-1,NA
CASRLGQRTDTQYF,TGTGCCAGCAGGTTGGGACAGCGCACAGATACGCAGTATTTT,NA,TRBV11-2,TRBJ2-3,TRBD1
CASSVGGSGTGELFF,TGTGCCAGCAGCGTAGGCGGGAGCGGCACCGGGGAGCTGTTTTTT,many,TRBV9,TRBJ2-2,TRBD2
CASSLLPAGDEQYF,TGTGCCAGCAGTCTCCTACCAGCGGGAGATGAGCAGTACTTC,NA,TRBV6-1,TRBJ2-7,TRBD2
CASSWDGYNGYTF,TGTGCCAGCAGTTGGGACGGTTATAACGGCTACACCTTC,NA,TRBV27,TRBJ1-2,NA
CASGLGSDNQPQHF,TGTGCTAGTGGTTTGGGGAGCGACAATCAGCCCCAGCATTTT,few,TRBV12-5,TRBJ1-5,NA
CASSIYLAGYNEQFF,TGTGCCAGTAGTATTTATCTAGCGGGATACAATGAGCAGTTCTTC,few,TRBV19,TRBJ2-1,TRBD2
CSARGLVGNEQFF,TGCAGTGCTAGAGGGCTAGTAGGCAATGAGCAGTTCTTC,NA,TRBV20-1,TRBJ2-1,NA
CASSYGLADHYEQYF,TGTGCCAGCAGTTACGGACTAGCGGACCACTACGAGCAGTACTTC,few,TRBV6-5,TRBJ2-7,TRBD2
CASSYRTFYGYTF,TGTGCCAGCAGTTACCGGACCTTCTATGGCTACACCTTC,NA,TRBV6-2/TRBV6-3,TRBJ1-2,NA
CATGTGDNEQFF,TGTGCCACCGGGACAGGAGACAATGAGCAGTTCTTC,few,TRBV24-1,TRBJ2-1,TRBD1
CASSYSKKLSYEQYF,TGTGCCAGCAGTTACTCGAAGAAGCTTTCCTACGAGCAGTACTTC,few,TRBV6-2/TRBV6-3,TRBJ2-7,NA
CASSQAYAGGTSNEQFF,TGCGCCAGCAGCCAAGCCTATGCGGGAGGGACAAGCAATGAGCAGTTCTTC,NA,TRBV4-3,TRBJ2-1,TRBD2
CSVEGADGRSEAFF,TGCAGCGTTGAAGGTGCCGATGGAAGATCTGAAGCTTTCTTT,few,TRBV29-1,TRBJ1-1,NA
CASSSLQGADTQYF,TGTGCCAGCAGCTCTCTACAGGGGGCAGATACGCAGTATTTT,many,TRBV7-9,TRBJ2-3,TRBD1
CASSWDSFSGNTIYF,TGCGCCAGCAGCTGGGACAGCTTCTCTGGAAACACCATATATTTT,NA,TRBV5-1,TRBJ1-3,TRBD1
CASSPVGGYTEAFF,TGTGCCAGCAGCCCCGTGGGGGGGTACACTGAAGCTTTCTTT,few,TRBV7-6,TRBJ1-1,NA
CSVDQGWGNEQFF,TGCAGCGTTGATCAGGGCTGGGGGAATGAGCAGTTCTTC,few,TRBV29-1,TRBJ2-1,NA
CSVVDGELFF,TGCAGCGTTGTAGACGGGGAGCTGTTTTTT,NA,TRBV29-1,TRBJ2-2,NA
CASSLGYTGELFF,TGCGCCAGCAGCTTGGGGTACACCGGGGAGCTGTTTTTT,many,TRBV5-1,TRBJ2-2,NA
CSAGTPGLADNEQFF,TGCAGTGCGGGGACGCCGGGACTAGCGGACAATGAGCAGTTCTTC,many,TRBV20-1,TRBJ2-1,TRBD2
CASSFGTRGAYNEQFF,TGTGCCAGCAGCTTCGGGACAAGGGGGGCCTACAATGAGCAGTTCTTC,many,TRBV6-6,TRBJ2-1,NA
CASSAPRGRSSYNEQFF,TGTGCCAGCAGCGCCCCGCGAGGGAGGAGCTCCTACAATGAGCAGTTCTTC,once,TRBV9,TRBJ2-1,NA
CASSSTGGTLDTQYF,TGTGCCAGCAGCTCGACAGGGGGCACGTTGGATACGCAGTATTTT,few,TRBV7-2,TRBJ2-3,TRBD1
CASSQDVAGIYNEQFF,TGCGCCAGCAGCCAAGATGTAGCGGGGATCTACAATGAGCAGTTCTTC,NA,TRBV4-3,TRBJ2-1,TRBD2
CASSQWNNQPQHF,TGCGCCAGCAGCCAATGGAACAATCAGCCCCAGCATTTT,few,TRBV4-1,TRBJ1-5,NA
CSALNEDSPPSSYNEQFF,TGCAGTGCACTTAACGAGGACTCTCCTCCAAGCTCCTACAATGAGCAGTTCTTC,many,TRBV20-1,TRBJ2-1,NA
CASGVDLQYQPQHF,TGCGCCAGCGGGGTGGATTTACAATATCAGCCCCAGCATTTT,NA,TRBV23-1,TRBJ1-5,NA